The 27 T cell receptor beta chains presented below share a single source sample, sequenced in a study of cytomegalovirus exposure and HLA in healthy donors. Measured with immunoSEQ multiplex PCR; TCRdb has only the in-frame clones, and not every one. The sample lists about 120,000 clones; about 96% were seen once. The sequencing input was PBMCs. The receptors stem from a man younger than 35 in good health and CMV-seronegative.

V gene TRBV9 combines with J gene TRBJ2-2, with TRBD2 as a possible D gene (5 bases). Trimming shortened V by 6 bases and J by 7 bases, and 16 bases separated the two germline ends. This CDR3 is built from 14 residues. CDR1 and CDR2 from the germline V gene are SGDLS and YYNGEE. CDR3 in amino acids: CASTNQGLNGELFF. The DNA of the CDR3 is TGTGCCAGCACCAATCAAGGACTGAACGGGGAGCTGTTTTTT.

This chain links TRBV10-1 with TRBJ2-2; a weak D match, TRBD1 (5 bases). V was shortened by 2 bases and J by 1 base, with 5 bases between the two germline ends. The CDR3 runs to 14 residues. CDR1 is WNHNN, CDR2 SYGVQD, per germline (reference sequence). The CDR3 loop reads CASSEGQNTGELFF. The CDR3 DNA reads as TGCGCCAGCAGTGAGGGACAGAACACCGGGGAGCTGTTTTTT.

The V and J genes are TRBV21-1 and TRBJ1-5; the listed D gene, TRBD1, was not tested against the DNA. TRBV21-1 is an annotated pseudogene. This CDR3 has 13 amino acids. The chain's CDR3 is CASSKGPRQPQHF. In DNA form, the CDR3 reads TGTGCCAGCAGCAAAGGGCCCAGGCAGCCCCAGCATTTT.

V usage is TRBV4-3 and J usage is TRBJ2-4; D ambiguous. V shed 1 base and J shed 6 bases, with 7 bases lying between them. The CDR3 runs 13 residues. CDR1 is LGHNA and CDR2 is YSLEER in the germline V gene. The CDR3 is CASSQVPGNIQYF. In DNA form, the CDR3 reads TGCGCCAGCAGCCAAGTCCCAGGAAACATTCAGTACTTC.

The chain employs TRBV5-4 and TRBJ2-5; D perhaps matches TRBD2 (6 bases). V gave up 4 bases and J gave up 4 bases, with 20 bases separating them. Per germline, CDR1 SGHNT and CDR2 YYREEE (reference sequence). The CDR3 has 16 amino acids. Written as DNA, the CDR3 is TGTGCCAGCAGCCTCTGGGTAGGACCCGGGGGAGAGACCCAGTACTTC. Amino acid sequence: CASSLWVGPGGETQYF.

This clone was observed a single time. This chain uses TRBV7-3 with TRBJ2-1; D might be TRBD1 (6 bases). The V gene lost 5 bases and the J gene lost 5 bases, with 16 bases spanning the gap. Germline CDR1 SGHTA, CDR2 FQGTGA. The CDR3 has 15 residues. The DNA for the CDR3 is TGTGCCAGCAGCGTAGGGGTACAGGGCCACAATGAGCAGTTCTTC. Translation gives CASSVGVQGHNEQFF.

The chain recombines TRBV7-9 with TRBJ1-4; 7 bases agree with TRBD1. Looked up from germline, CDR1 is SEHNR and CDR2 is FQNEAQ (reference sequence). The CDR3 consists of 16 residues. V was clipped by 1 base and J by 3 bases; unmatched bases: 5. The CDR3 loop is CASSLGQGSPNEKLFF. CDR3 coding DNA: TGTGCCAGCAGCTTAGGACAGGGATCACCTAATGAAAAACTGTTTTTT.

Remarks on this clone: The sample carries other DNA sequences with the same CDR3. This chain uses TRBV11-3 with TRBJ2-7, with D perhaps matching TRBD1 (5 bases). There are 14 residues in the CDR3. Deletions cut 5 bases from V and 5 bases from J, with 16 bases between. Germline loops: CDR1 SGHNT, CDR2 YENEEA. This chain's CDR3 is CASSTTHRRNEQYF. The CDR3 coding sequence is TGTGCCAGCAGCACTACCCACAGGCGGAACGAGCAGTACTTC.

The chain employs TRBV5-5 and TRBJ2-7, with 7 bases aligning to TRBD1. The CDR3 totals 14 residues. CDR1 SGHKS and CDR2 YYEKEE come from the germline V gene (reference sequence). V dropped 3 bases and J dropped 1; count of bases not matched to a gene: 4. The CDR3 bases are TGTGCCAGCAGCTACCGGGACAGTTCCTACGAGCAGTACTTC. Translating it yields CASSYRDSSYEQYF.

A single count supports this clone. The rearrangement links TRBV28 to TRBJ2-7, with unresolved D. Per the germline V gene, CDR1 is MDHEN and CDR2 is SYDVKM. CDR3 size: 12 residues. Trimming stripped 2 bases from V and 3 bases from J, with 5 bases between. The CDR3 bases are TGTGCCAGCAGTTTAGGAGACTACGAGCAGTACTTC. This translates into CASSLGDYEQYF.

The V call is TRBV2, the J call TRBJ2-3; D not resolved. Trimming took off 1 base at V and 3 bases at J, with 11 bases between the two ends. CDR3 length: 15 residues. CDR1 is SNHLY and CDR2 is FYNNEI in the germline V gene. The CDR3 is CASSEVISGTDTQYF. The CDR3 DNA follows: TGTGCCAGCAGTGAAGTCATCTCCGGGACAGATACGCAGTATTTT.

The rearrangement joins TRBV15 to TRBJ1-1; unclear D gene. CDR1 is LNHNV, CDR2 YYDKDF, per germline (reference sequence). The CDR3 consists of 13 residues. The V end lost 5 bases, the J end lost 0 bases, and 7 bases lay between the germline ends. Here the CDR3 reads CATSWTMNTEAFF. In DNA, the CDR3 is TGTGCCACCAGCTGGACTATGAACACTGAAGCTTTCTTT.

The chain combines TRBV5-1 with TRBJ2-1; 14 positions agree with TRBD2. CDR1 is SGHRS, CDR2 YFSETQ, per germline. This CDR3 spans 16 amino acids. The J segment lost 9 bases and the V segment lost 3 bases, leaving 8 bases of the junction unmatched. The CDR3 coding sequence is TGCGCCAGCAGCTCTGGGACTAGCGGGAGAAATCTTGAGCAGTTCTTC. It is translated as CASSSGTSGRNLEQFF. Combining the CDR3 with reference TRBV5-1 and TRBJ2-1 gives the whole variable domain KAGVTQTPRYLIKTRGQQVTLSCSPISGHRSVSWYQQTPGQGLQFLFEYFSETQRNKGNFPGRFSGRQFSNSRSEMNVSTLELGDSALYLCASSSGTSGRNLEQFFGPGTRLTVL.

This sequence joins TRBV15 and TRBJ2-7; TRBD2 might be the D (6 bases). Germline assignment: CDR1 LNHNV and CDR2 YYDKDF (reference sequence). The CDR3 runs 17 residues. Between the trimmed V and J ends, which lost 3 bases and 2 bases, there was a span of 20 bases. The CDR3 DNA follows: TGTGCCACCAGCAGGGACTATCGTCAGCGGAGGACCTACGAGCAGTACTTC. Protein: CATSRDYRQRRTYEQYF. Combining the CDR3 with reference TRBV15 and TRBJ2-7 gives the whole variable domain DAMVIQNPRYQVTQFGKPVTLSCSQTLNHNVMYWYQQKSSQAPKLLFHYYDKDFNNEADTPDNFQSRRPNTSFCFLDIRSPGLGDTAMYLCATSRDYRQRRTYEQYFGPGTRLTVT.

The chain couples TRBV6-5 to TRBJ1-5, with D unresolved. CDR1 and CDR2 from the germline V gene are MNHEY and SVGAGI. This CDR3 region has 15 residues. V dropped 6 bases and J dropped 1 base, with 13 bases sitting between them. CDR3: CASRREPRSNQPQHF. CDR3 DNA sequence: TGTGCCAGCAGGCGGGAGCCGAGAAGCAATCAGCCCCAGCATTTT.

The CDR3 DNA reads TGTGCCAGCAGCACCGACAGATTTGAGCAGTTCTTC. As protein: CASSTDRFEQFF. This chain joins TRBV5-4 and TRBJ2-1, with D maybe TRBD1 (5 bases). Germline CDR1 is SGHNT and CDR2 is YYREEE (reference sequence). The CDR3 runs to 12 residues. The V and J ends lost 4 bases and 9 bases respectively, with 11 bases between them.

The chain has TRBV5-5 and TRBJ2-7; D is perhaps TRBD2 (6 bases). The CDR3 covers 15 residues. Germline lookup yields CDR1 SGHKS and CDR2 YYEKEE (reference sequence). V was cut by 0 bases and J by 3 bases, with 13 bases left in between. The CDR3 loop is CASSLETMGLYEQYF. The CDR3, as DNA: TGTGCCAGCAGCTTGGAGACCATGGGACTCTACGAGCAGTACTTC.

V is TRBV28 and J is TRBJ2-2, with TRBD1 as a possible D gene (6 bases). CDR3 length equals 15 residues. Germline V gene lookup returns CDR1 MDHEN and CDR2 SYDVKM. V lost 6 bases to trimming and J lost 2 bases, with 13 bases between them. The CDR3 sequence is CASSLRQANTGELFF. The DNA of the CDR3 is TGTGCCAGCAGCCTCCGACAGGCAAACACCGGGGAGCTGTTTTTT.

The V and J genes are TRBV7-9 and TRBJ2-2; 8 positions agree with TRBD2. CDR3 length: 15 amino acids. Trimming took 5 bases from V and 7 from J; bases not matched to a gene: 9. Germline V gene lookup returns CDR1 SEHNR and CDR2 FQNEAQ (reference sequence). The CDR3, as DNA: TGTGCCAGCAGCCGATGGAGCGGGAGCGACGGGGAGCTGTTTTTT. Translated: CASSRWSGSDGELFF.

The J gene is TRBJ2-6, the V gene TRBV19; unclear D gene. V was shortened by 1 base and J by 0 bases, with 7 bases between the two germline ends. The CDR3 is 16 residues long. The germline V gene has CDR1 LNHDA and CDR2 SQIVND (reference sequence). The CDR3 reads CASSIVVNSGANVLTF. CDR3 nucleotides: TGTGCCAGTAGTATAGTAGTTAACTCTGGGGCCAACGTCCTGACTTTC.

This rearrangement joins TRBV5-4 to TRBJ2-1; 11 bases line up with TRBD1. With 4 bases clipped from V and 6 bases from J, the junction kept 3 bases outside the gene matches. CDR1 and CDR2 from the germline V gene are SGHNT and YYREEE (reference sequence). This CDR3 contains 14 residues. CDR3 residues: CASSRDRGSNEQFF. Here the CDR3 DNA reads TGTGCCAGCAGCCGGGACAGGGGGAGCAATGAGCAGTTCTTC. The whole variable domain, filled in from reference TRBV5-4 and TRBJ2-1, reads ETGVTQSPTHLIKTRGQQVTLRCSSQSGHNTVSWYQQALGQGPQFIFQYYREEENGRGNFPPRFSGLQFPNYSSELNVNALELDDSALYLCASSRDRGSNEQFFGPGTRLTVL.

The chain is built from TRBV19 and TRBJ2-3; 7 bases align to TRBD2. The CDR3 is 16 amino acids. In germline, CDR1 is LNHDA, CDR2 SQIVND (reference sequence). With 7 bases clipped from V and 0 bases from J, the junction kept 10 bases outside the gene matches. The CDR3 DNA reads TGTGCCAGTAACCACCGGCGGGAGACAAGCACAGATACGCAGTATTTT. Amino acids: CASNHRRETSTDTQYF.

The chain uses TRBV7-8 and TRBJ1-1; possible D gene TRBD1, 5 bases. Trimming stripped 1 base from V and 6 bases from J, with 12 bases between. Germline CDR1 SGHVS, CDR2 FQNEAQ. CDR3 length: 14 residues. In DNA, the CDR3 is TGTGCCAGCAGCTTAGTTAGGCTAGGGGCTGAAGCTTTCTTT. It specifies CASSLVRLGAEAFF.

The CDR3 nucleotides are TGTGCCAGCAGTTACGTTGGGGGAGGGCCCCACGAGCAGTACTTC. Translated: CASSYVGGGPHEQYF. This chain uses TRBV6-6 with TRBJ2-7; 7 nucleotides align to TRBD2. The CDR3 has 15 amino acids. V trimming: 2 bases; J trimming: 5 bases; junction bases outside the gene matches: 9. Germline V gene sequence: CDR1 MNHNY, CDR2 SVGAGI (reference sequence).

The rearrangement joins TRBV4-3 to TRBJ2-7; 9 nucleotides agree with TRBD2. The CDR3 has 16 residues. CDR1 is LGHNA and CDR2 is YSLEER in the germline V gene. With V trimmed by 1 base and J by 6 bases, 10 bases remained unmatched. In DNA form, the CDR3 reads TGCGCCAGCAGCCAAGCTCCACTAGCGGGCCCCAGCGAGCAGTACTTC. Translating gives CASSQAPLAGPSEQYF.

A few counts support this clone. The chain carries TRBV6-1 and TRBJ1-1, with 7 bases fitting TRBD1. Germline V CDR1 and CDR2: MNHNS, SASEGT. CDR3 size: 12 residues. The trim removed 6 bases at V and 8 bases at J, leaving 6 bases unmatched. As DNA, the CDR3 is TGTGCCAGCAGGCGGACAGGAATGGAAGCTTTCTTT. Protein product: CASRRTGMEAFF.

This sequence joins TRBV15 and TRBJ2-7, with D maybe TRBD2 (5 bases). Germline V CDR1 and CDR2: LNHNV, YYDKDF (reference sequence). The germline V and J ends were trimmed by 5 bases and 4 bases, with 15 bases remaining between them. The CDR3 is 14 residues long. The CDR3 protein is CATSPRGPLYEQYF. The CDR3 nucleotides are TGTGCCACCAGCCCACGAGGGCCTCTATACGAGCAGTACTTC.